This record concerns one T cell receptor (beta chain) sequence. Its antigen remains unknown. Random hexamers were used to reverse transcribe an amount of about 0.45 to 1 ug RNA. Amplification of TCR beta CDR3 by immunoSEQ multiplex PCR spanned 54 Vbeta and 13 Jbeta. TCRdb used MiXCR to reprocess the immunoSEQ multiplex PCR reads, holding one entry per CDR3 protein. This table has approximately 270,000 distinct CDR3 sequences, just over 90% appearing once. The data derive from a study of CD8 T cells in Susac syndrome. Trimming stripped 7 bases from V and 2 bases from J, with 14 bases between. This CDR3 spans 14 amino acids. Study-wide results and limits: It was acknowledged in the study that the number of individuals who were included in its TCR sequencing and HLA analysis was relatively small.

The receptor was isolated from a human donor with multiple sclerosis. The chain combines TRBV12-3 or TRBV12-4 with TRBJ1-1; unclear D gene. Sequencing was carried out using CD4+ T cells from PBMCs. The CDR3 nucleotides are TGTGCCAGCACCCCTTGGAGAGATAACACTGAAGCTTTCTTT. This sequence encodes CASTPWRDNTEAFF.